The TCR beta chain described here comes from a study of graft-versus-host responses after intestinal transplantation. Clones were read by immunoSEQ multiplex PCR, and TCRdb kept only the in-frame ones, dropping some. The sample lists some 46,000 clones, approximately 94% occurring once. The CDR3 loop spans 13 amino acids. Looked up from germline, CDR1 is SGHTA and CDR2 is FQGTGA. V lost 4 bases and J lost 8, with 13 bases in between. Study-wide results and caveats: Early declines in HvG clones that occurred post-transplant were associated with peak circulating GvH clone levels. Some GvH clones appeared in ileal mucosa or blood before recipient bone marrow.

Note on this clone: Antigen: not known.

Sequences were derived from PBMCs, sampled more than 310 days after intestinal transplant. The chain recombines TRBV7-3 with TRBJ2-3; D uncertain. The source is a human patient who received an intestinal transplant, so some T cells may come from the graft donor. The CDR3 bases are TGTGCCAGCAGCTGGGCCCGGGCCCGTACGCAGTATTTT. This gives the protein CASSWARARTQYF.